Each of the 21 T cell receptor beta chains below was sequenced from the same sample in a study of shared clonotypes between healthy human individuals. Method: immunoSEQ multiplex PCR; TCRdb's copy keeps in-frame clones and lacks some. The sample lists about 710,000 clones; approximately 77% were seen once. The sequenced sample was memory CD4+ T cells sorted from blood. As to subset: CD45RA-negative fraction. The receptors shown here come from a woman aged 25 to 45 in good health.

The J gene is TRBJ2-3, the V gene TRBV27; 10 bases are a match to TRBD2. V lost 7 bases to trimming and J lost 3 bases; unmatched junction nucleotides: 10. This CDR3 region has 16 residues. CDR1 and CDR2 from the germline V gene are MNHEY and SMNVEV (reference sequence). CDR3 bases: TGTGCCAGCATGGTCCTAGCGGGAGAAGGGACAGATACGCAGTATTTT. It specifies CASMVLAGEGTDTQYF.

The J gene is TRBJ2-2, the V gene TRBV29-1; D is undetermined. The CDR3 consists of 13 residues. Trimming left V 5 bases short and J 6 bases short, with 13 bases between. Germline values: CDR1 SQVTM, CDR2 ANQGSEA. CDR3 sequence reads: CSVRNVRAGELFF. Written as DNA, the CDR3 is TGCAGCGTTCGGAATGTTAGAGCCGGGGAGCTGTTTTTT.

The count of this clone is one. The CDR3: CASSLSQAIPGDTQYF. As DNA, the CDR3 is TGTGCCAGCAGCTTATCACAGGCCATTCCAGGAGATACGCAGTATTTT. J is TRBJ2-3 and V is TRBV11-3, with TRBD1 as a possible D gene (5 bases). This CDR3 has 16 amino acids. In germline, CDR1 is SGHNT, CDR2 YENEEA. Trimming shortened V by 2 bases and J by 5 bases, and 17 bases separated the two germline ends.

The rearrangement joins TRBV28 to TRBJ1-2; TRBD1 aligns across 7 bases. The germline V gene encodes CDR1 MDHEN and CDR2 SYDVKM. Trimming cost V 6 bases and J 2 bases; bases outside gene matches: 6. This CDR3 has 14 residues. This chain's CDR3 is CASRSWGQNYGYTF. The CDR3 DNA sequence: TGTGCCAGCAGGTCCTGGGGACAGAACTATGGCTACACCTTC.

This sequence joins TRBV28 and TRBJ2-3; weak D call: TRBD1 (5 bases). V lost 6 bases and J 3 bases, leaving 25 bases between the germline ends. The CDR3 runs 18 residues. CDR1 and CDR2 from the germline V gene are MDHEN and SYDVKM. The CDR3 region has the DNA TGTGCCAGCAGCCCCCTGACCGCCGGGTCTGGACATACAGATACGCAGTATTTT. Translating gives CASSPLTAGSGHTDTQYF.

CDR3 in DNA: TGTGCCAGCAGCTCTCGACAGGGATCTCTCTCTGGAAACACCATATATTTT. The encoded protein is CASSSRQGSLSGNTIYF. The chain uses TRBV11-2 and TRBJ1-3; the match to TRBD1 covers 7 bases. Germline CDR1 is SGHAT and CDR2 is FQNNGV. V lost 4 bases, J lost 0 bases, and 9 bases stayed unmatched. There are 17 residues in the CDR3.

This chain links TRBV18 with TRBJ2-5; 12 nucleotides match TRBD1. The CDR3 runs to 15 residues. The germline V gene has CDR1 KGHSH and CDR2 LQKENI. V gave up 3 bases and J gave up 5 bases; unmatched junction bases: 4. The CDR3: CASSPRDRGPETQYF. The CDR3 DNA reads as TGTGCCAGCTCACCCCGGGACAGGGGGCCGGAGACCCAGTACTTC.

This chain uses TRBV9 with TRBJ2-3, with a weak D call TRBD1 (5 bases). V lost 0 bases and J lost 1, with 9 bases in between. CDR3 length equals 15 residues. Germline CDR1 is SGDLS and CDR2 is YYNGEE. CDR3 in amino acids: CASSVGGGGTDTQYF. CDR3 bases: TGTGCCAGCAGCGTAGGGGGCGGCGGCACAGATACGCAGTATTTT. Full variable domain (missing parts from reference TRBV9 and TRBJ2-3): DSGVTQTPKHLITATGQRVTLRCSPRSGDLSVYWYQQSLDQGLQFLIQYYNGEERAKGNILERFSAQQFPDLHSELNLSSLELGDSALYFCASSVGGGGTDTQYFGPGTRLTVL.

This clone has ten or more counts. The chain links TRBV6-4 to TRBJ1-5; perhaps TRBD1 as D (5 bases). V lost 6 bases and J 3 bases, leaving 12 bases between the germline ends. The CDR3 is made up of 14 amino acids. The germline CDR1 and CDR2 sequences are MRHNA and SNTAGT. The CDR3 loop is CASSAGGNNQPQHF. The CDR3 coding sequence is TGTGCCAGCAGCGCCGGGGGGAACAATCAGCCCCAGCATTTT.

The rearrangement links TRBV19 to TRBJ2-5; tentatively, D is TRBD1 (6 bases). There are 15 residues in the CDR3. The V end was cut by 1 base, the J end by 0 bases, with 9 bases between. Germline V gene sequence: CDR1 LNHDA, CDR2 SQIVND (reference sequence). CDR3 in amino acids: CASSIVGQYQETQYF. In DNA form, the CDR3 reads TGTGCCAGTAGTATAGTCGGACAGTACCAAGAGACCCAGTACTTC.

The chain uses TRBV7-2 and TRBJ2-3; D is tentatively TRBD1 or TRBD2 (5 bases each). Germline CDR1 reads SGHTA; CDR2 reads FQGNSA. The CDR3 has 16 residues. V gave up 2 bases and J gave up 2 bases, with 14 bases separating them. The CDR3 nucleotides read TGTGCCAGCAGCTTACAGGGACGGTGGGACACAGATACGCAGTATTTT. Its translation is CASSLQGRWDTDTQYF.

CDR3 in amino acids: CASSRTAHGSNTEAFF. CDR3 DNA: TGTGCCAGTAGTAGGACAGCGCACGGCTCGAACACTGAAGCTTTCTTT. This chain links TRBV19 with TRBJ1-1, with D perhaps TRBD1 (6 bases). Trimming removed 4 bases at V and 1 base at J, with 16 bases between. The V gene's germline CDR1 is LNHDA and CDR2 SQIVND (reference sequence). The CDR3 contains 16 residues.

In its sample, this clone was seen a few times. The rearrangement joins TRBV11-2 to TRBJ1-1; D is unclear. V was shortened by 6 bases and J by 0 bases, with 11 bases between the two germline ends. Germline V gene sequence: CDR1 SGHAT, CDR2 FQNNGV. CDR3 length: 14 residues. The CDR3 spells CASRITAMNTEAFF. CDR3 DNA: TGTGCCAGCAGGATTACAGCAATGAACACTGAAGCTTTCTTT.

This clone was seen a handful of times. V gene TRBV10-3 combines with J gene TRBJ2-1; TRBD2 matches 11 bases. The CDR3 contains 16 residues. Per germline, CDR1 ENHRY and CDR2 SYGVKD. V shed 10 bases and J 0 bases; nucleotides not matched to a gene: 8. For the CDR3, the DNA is TGTGCCAGAGGACTAGCGGGCGAGAGCTCCTACAATGAGCAGTTCTTC. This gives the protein CARGLAGESSYNEQFF.

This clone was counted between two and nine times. The CDR3 loop is CATSRVGTGDNQPQHF. The DNA for the CDR3 is TGTGCCACCAGCAGAGTCGGGACAGGCGACAATCAGCCCCAGCATTTT. The J gene is TRBJ1-5, the V gene TRBV15; 8 bases are a match to TRBD1. The J segment lost 3 bases and the V segment lost 1 base, leaving 5 bases of the junction unmatched. Germline CDR1 and CDR2: LNHNV and YYDKDF (reference sequence). This CDR3 contains 16 residues.

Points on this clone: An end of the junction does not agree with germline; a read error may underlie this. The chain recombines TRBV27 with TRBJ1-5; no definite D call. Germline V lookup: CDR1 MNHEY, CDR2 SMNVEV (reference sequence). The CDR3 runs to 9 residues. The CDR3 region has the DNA TGTGCCAGCAGTCAGCCCCAGCATTTT. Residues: CASSQPQHF.

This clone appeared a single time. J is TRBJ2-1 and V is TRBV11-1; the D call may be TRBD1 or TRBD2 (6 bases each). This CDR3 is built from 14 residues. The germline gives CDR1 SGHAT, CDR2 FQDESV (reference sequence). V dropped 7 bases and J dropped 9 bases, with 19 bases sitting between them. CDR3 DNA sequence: TGTGCCAGCACCCCGTCCGGGGGCCCAGTTGAGCAGTTCTTC. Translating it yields CASTPSGGPVEQFF.

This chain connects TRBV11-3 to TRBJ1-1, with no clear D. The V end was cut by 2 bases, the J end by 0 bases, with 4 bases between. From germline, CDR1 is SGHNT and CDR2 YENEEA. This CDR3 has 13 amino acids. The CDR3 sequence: CASSLYVNTEAFF. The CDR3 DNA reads TGTGCCAGCAGCTTATACGTGAACACTGAAGCTTTCTTT.

This chain's CDR3 is CATANTGGGEQYF. The CDR3 bases are TGTGCCACCGCGAATACAGGGGGAGGCGAGCAGTACTTC. This chain joins TRBV19 and TRBJ2-7; 8 bases line up with TRBD1. The V gene's germline CDR1 is LNHDA and CDR2 SQIVND (reference sequence). The CDR3 is 13 amino acids. Trimming removed 10 bases from V and 6 bases from J; junction bases left unmatched: 11.

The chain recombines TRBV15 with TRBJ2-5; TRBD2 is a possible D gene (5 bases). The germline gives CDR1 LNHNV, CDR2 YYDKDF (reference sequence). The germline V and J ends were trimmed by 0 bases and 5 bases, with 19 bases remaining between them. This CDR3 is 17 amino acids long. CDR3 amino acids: CATSRDVWTLDGETQYF. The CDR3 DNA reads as TGTGCCACCAGCAGAGATGTTTGGACTCTAGACGGGGAGACCCAGTACTTC.

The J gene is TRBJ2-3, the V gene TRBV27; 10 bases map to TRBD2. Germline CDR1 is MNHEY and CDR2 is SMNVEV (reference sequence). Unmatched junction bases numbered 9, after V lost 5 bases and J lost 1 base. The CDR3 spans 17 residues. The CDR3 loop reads CASSERASGRGTDTQYF. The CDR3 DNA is TGTGCCAGCAGTGAGAGGGCTAGCGGGAGAGGCACAGATACGCAGTATTTT.